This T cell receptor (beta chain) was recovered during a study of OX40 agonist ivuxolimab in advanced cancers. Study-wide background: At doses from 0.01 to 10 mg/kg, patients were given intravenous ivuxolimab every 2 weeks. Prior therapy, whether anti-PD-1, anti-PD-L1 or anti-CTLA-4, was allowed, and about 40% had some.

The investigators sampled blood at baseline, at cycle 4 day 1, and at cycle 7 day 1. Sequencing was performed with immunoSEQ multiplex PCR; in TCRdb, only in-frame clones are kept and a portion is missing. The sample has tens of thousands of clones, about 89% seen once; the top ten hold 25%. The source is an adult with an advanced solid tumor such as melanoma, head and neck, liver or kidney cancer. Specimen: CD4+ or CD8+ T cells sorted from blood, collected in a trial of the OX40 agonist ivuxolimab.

CDR3 sequence reads: CASSLPSGSYEQYF. CDR3 coding DNA: TGCGCCAGCAGCTTACCTAGCGGTTCCTACGAGCAGTACTTC. The V call is TRBV5-1, the J call TRBJ2-7; 7 bases fit TRBD2. CDR1 is SGHRS, CDR2 YFSETQ, per germline. With V trimmed by 2 bases and J by 1 base, 3 bases remained unmatched. The CDR3 consists of 14 residues.